The clone carrying this T cell receptor (beta chain) showed up just once. Its antigen is not identified. Data came from immunoSEQ multiplex PCR; TCRdb stores just in-frame clones and leaves some out. The table includes tens of thousands of clones, 90% to 95% detected once. The record originates from a study of graft-versus-host responses after intestinal transplantation. About the study: Grafts were multivisceral, liver-intestinal, or isolated intestinal.

The CDR3 covers 15 residues. The V end was cut by 4 bases, the J end by 3 bases, with 16 bases between. CDR1 is MGHRA, CDR2 YSYEKL, per germline. Study conclusions and caveats: Individuals carrying graft-donor T cell macrochimerism showed high graft-versus-host to host-versus-graft clonal ratios in allografts. Ileal or blood samples showed some GvH clones first, and such clones were also found in recipient marrow.

The TCR originated in a human patient who received an intestinal transplant, so some T cells may come from the graft donor. V is TRBV4-1 and J is TRBJ2-7, with D possibly being TRBD2 (5 bases). The material was PBMCs, obtained 118 days after intestinal transplantation. CDR3 coding DNA: TGCGCCAGCAGCCCCCAGATGCGGGTAGACTACGAGCAGTACTTC. It codes for CASSPQMRVDYEQYF.